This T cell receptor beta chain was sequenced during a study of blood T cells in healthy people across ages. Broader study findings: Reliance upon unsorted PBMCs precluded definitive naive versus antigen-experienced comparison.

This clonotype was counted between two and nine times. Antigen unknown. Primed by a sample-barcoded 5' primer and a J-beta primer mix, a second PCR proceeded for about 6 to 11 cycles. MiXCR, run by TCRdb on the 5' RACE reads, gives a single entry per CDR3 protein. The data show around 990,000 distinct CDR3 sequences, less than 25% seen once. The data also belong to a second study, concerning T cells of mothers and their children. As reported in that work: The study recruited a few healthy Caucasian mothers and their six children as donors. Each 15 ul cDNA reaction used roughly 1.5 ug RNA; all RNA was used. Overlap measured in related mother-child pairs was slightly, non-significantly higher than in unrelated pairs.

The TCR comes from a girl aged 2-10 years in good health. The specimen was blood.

CDR3 protein: CASSLSVWDGGYTF. In DNA form, the CDR3 reads TGTGCCAGCAGCTTAAGCGTTTGGGATGGTGGCTACACCTTC. The rearrangement links TRBV7-3 to TRBJ1-2; D gene ambiguous. The germline V gene has CDR1 SGHTA and CDR2 FQGTGA. The V gene lost 1 base and the J gene lost 7 bases, with 13 bases spanning the gap. The CDR3 runs 14 residues.